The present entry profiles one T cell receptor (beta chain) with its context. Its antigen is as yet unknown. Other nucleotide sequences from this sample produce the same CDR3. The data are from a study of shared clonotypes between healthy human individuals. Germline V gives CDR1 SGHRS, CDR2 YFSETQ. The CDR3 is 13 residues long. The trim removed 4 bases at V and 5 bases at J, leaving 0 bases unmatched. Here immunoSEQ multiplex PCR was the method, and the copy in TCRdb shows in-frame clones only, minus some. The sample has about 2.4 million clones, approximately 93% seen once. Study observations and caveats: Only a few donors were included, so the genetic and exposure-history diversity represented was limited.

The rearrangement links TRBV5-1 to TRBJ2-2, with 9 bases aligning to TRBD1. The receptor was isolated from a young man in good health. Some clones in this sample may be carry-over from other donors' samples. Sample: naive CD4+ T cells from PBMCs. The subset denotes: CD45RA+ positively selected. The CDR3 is CASSGTGTGELFF. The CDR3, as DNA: TGCGCCAGCAGCGGGACAGGGACCGGGGAGCTGTTTTTT.